This paragraph covers one T cell receptor (beta chain) sequence. The data stem from a study of cytomegalovirus exposure and HLA in healthy donors. Study information: In a later analysis, the roughly 110 validation repertoires were reported to have used the same platform as the 600 to 700 first-cohort repertoires.

Here immunoSEQ multiplex PCR was the method, and the copy in TCRdb shows in-frame clones only, minus some. The sample holds 67,000 or so clones; 85% to 95% are singletons and the top ten take about 1.4%. The CDR3 extends over 15 amino acids. Germline V gene sequence: CDR1 MNHNS, CDR2 SASEGT. V lost 6 bases, J lost 2 bases, and 14 bases lay in between. This chain joins TRBV6-1 and TRBJ1-5; no clear D. Specimen: PBMCs. The TCR sequence derives from a young man in good health and CMV-seropositive. CDR3 nucleotides: TGTGCCAGCAGGGGCCCCTACGGCGGCAATCAGCCCCAGCATTTT. This codes for CASRGPYGGNQPQHF.